Listed here are 11 T cell receptor beta chains from one sample, sequenced in a study of CD8+ T cells in alopecia areata. The sequencing template was cDNA reverse transcribed from extracted RNA. The method was immunoSEQ multiplex PCR; TCRdb's version includes in-frame clones alone and lacks a portion of them. The table shows roughly 150,000 clones, with 45% to 60% occurring only once. Sample: CD4+ T cells sorted from blood. All receptors come from a human donor in good health.

The chain uses TRBV4-1 and TRBJ2-1; TRBD2 aligns across 8 bases. The V gene's germline CDR1 is MGHRA and CDR2 YSYEKL. V was clipped by 3 bases and J by 4 bases; unmatched bases: 8. CDR3 length: 16 amino acids. CDR3 sequence reads: CASSHGAGRGYNEQFF. DNA for the CDR3: TGCGCCAGCAGCCACGGCGCCGGGAGGGGGTACAATGAGCAGTTCTTC.

The CDR3: CASSLGPGPAADTQYF. The CDR3 DNA sequence: TGTGCCAGCAGCTTAGGGCCAGGACCGGCAGCAGATACGCAGTATTTT. V gene TRBV7-8 combines with J gene TRBJ2-3; no clear D gene. This CDR3 has 16 amino acids. The germline V gene has CDR1 SGHVS and CDR2 FQNEAQ. V was clipped by 1 base and J by 4 bases, with 15 bases between them.

The J gene is TRBJ2-5, the V gene TRBV7-8; D assignment may be TRBD1 or TRBD2 (5 bases each). CDR3 length: 14 residues. From germline, CDR1 is SGHVS and CDR2 FQNEAQ. V was pared by 1 base and J by 5 bases, with 11 bases between. CDR3 in amino acids: CASSLGGKWETQYF. CDR3 nucleotides: TGTGCCAGCAGCTTAGGGGGGAAGTGGGAGACCCAGTACTTC.

The rearrangement links TRBV4-1 to TRBJ2-5, with D perhaps matching TRBD2 (6 bases). The CDR3 length is 14 residues. V gave up 0 bases and J gave up 7 bases, with 12 bases separating them. Germline loops: CDR1 MGHRA, CDR2 YSYEKL. DNA of the CDR3: TGCGCCAGCAGCCAAGACTATCTGGGAGGGACCCAGTACTTC. It codes for CASSQDYLGGTQYF.

For this clone: This sample includes further DNA sequences coding for the same CDR3. This chain uses TRBV28 with TRBJ1-5; D unclear. Germline V gene lookup returns CDR1 MDHEN and CDR2 SYDVKM. V lost 1 base and J lost 4, with 11 bases in between. The CDR3 is 15 amino acids. In nucleotides, the CDR3 is TGTGCCAGCAGTTTATCTCTGGCTGGTAATCAGCCCCAGCATTTT. This translates into CASSLSLAGNQPQHF.

A few counts support this clone. The V gene is TRBV5-6, the J gene TRBJ2-2; D is ambiguous. Germline-derived CDR1 and CDR2 are SGHDT and YYEEEE. Trimming cost V 0 bases and J 1 base, with 1 base left between them. The CDR3 runs 13 residues. This CDR3 reads CASSLGNTGELFF. The CDR3 coding sequence is TGTGCCAGCAGCTTGGGGAACACCGGGGAGCTGTTTTTT.

The gene calls are TRBV4-1 and TRBJ1-5; the match to TRBD1 covers 7 bases. Germline V CDR1 and CDR2: MGHRA, YSYEKL. The CDR3 totals 17 residues. The V and J ends lost 0 bases and 0 bases, in that order; junction bases with no gene match: 5. The CDR3 is CASSQEGNRGSNQPQHF. CDR3 DNA: TGCGCCAGCAGCCAAGAGGGGAACAGGGGTAGCAATCAGCCCCAGCATTTT.

The V gene is TRBV29-1, the J gene TRBJ2-1; 7 bases fit TRBD2. The CDR3 has 13 amino acids. J gave up 6 bases and V 7 bases, and 9 bases lay outside the gene matches. Germline V CDR1 and CDR2: SQVTM, ANQGSEA. The CDR3 is CSAPRRGGNEQFF. The CDR3 DNA sequence: TGCAGCGCCCCCCGGCGCGGGGGCAATGAGCAGTTCTTC.

V is TRBV7-2 and J is TRBJ2-1, with 10 bases aligning to TRBD1. The CDR3 runs 15 residues. Germline CDR1 and CDR2: SGHTA and FQGNSA. The ends lost 7 bases at V and 6 bases at J; junction bases unmatched: 9. The CDR3 here is CASTWDRGISNEQFF. The CDR3, as DNA: TGTGCCAGCACCTGGGACAGGGGCATTTCCAATGAGCAGTTCTTC.

This chain joins TRBV7-2 and TRBJ2-5; D might be TRBD1 or TRBD2, each matching 5 bases. V was pared by 6 bases and J by 6 bases, with 17 bases between. From germline, CDR1 is SGHTA and CDR2 FQGNSA. The CDR3 covers 14 residues. The chain's CDR3 is CASRRGGQMKTQYF. In nucleotides, the CDR3 is TGTGCCAGCAGGAGGGGTGGTCAGATGAAGACCCAGTACTTC.

The rearrangement links TRBV29-1 to TRBJ1-1, with 8 bases that match TRBD1. The CDR3 length is 13 residues. The junction had 5 bases not matched to a gene; V was cut back by 6 bases and J by 2 bases. CDR1 and CDR2 from the germline V gene are SQVTM and ANQGSEA. This CDR3 reads CSVCRGLNTEAFF. The CDR3 coding sequence is TGCAGCGTCTGCAGGGGGCTAAACACTGAAGCTTTCTTT. The full variable domain, with the rest looked up from reference TRBV29-1 and TRBJ1-1, is SAVISQKPSRDICQRGTSLTIQCQVDSQVTMMFWYRQQPGQSLTLIATANQGSEATYESGFVIDKFPISRPNLTFSTLTVSNMSPEDSSIYLCSVCRGLNTEAFFGQGTRLTVV.